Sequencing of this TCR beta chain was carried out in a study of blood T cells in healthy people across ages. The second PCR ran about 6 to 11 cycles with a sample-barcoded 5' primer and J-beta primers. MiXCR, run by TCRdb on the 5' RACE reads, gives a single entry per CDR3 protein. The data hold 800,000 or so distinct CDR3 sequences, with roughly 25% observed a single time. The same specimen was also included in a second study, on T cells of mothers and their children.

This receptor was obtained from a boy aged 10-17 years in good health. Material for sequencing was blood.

This CDR3 is CASSLAPTANYGYTF. The CDR3 coding sequence is TGTGCCAGCAGCTTAGCGCCGACAGCAAACTATGGCTACACCTTC. The V call is TRBV7-2, the J call TRBJ1-2; TRBD1 is a possible D gene (5 bases). Trimming stripped 0 bases from V and 2 bases from J, with 10 bases between. CDR1 is SGHTA and CDR2 is FQGNSA in the germline V gene. This CDR3 has 15 amino acids.